The 25 T cell receptor beta chains listed next were all sequenced from one sample in a study of T cell changes during pregnancy in multiple sclerosis. Assay used: immunoSEQ multiplex PCR; TCRdb lists only in-frame clones, some missing. The table includes approximately 58,000 clones, about nine tenths detected once. Source: peripheral blood, taken in the second trimester of pregnancy. These receptor sequences come from a female donor in good health, enrolled as a control in a pregnancy study.

This clone appeared a single time. The CDR3 sequence is CASSESGARTEAFF. The CDR3 DNA is TGCGCCAGCAGTGAATCTGGGGCGCGGACTGAAGCTTTCTTT. J is TRBJ1-1 and V is TRBV10-2, with a tentative D call TRBD1 (5 bases). V was pared by 3 bases and J by 5 bases, with 13 bases between. From germline, CDR1 is WSHSY and CDR2 SAAADI. The CDR3 extends over 14 amino acids.

This clone was detected once. The rearrangement joins TRBV18 to TRBJ2-7; TRBD2 agrees at 15 bases. The CDR3 sequence is 17 residues long. The germline CDR1 and CDR2 sequences are KGHSH and LQKENI. The trim removed 6 bases at V and 2 bases at J, leaving 8 bases unmatched. The CDR3 reads CASSRGLAGGRPYEQYF. Here the CDR3 DNA reads TGTGCCAGCTCTCGTGGACTAGCGGGAGGGAGACCCTACGAGCAGTACTTC.

CDR3 protein: CASSILAGGYEQYF. The CDR3 region has the DNA TGTGCCAGTAGTATTCTAGCGGGGGGTTACGAGCAGTACTTC. The V call is TRBV19, the J call TRBJ2-7; TRBD2 matches at 11 bases. J was trimmed by 4 bases and V by 3 bases; bases with no gene match: 2. CDR1 is LNHDA and CDR2 is SQIVND in the germline V gene (reference sequence). The CDR3 extends over 14 amino acids. Based on the CDR3 plus reference TRBV19 and TRBJ2-7, the full variable domain is DGGITQSPKYLFRKEGQNVTLSCEQNLNHDAMYWYRQDPGQGLRLIYYSQIVNDFQKGDIAEGYSVSREKKESFPLTVTSAQKNPTAFYLCASSILAGGYEQYFGPGTRLTVT.

This clone was observed a few times. The chain uses TRBV10-3 and TRBJ2-1; 9 bases fit TRBD2. Germline-derived CDR1 and CDR2 are ENHRY and SYGVKD. CDR3 length: 17 residues. Trimming took 0 bases from V and 8 from J; bases not matched to a gene: 11. The CDR3 sequence: CAISESLREGGSDEQFF. For the CDR3, the DNA is TGTGCCATCAGTGAGTCGCTGCGGGAGGGTGGTAGCGATGAGCAGTTCTTC.

This clone has only one observation. The chain carries TRBV9 and TRBJ2-7, with D possibly matching TRBD2 (6 bases). This CDR3 contains 15 residues. The germline V gene encodes CDR1 SGDLS and CDR2 YYNGEE. Trimming stripped 7 bases from V and 3 bases from J, with 20 bases between. CDR3: CASAPGAGGDYEQYF. The CDR3 DNA is TGTGCCAGCGCCCCGGGAGCGGGTGGTGACTACGAGCAGTACTTC.

The chain is built from TRBV9 and TRBJ2-3; 13 nucleotides match TRBD2. CDR3 length: 18 residues. V shed 4 bases and J 1 base; nucleotides not matched to a gene: 9. From germline, CDR1 is SGDLS and CDR2 YYNGEE. The CDR3 nucleotides are TGTGCCAGCAGCCAGCTAGCCGGACTAGCGGGAGGCACAGATACGCAGTATTTT. Translating it yields CASSQLAGLAGGTDTQYF. Drawing the rest from reference TRBV9 and TRBJ2-3, the complete variable domain is DSGVTQTPKHLITATGQRVTLRCSPRSGDLSVYWYQQSLDQGLQFLIQYYNGEERAKGNILERFSAQQFPDLHSELNLSSLELGDSALYFCASSQLAGLAGGTDTQYFGPGTRLTVL.

The count of this clone is one. The chain couples TRBV4-2 to TRBJ2-2, with TRBD1 identical over 7 bases. This CDR3 has 18 amino acids. The V gene end was trimmed by 1 base and the J gene end by 1 base; junction bases not matched to a gene: 9. Germline V gene lookup returns CDR1 LGHNA and CDR2 YNFKEQ. CDR3 bases: TGTGCCAGCAGCCAAGGAGAGACAGGGCGGCTGAACACCGGGGAGCTGTTTTTT. It codes for CASSQGETGRLNTGELFF.

The sample holds many counts of this clone. This chain uses TRBV4-2 with TRBJ2-3; TRBD2 is a possible D gene (5 bases). Germline V lookup: CDR1 LGHNA, CDR2 YNFKEQ. V was trimmed by 3 bases and J by 4 bases, leaving 8 bases between them. The CDR3 runs 13 residues. The DNA for the CDR3 is TGTGCCAGCAGCCAGGAGCGGCCAGATACGCAGTATTTT. It translates to CASSQERPDTQYF.

This clone was counted once. The genes are TRBV27 and TRBJ2-2, with D possibly being TRBD1 (8 bases). This CDR3 has 17 amino acids. Germline CDR1 MNHEY, CDR2 SMNVEV (reference sequence). Trimming left V 0 bases short and J 6 bases short, with 17 bases between. CDR3 amino acids: CASSLSWTGTNSGELFF. The CDR3 region has the DNA TGTGCCAGCAGTTTATCCTGGACAGGGACTAACTCCGGGGAGCTGTTTTTT.

V usage is TRBV27 and J usage is TRBJ1-2; 7 bases agree with TRBD1. J lost 4 bases, V lost 6 bases, and 11 bases had no gene match. CDR1 and CDR2 (germline): MNHEY, SMNVEV (reference sequence). This CDR3 contains 15 residues. The CDR3 is CASRRVQGPRYGYTF. CDR3 in DNA: TGTGCCAGCAGACGCGTACAGGGGCCCCGCTATGGCTACACCTTC.

The genes are TRBV5-1 and TRBJ1-4; D possibly corresponds to TRBD1 (6 bases). The CDR3 covers 14 residues. Trimming cost V 3 bases and J 5 bases, with 11 bases left between them. In germline, CDR1 is SGHRS, CDR2 YFSETQ. This CDR3 is CASSWSGTNEKLFF. DNA for the CDR3: TGCGCCAGCAGCTGGTCCGGGACAAATGAAAAACTGTTTTTT.

This chain joins TRBV5-4 and TRBJ2-7; 8 nucleotides align to TRBD1. In germline, CDR1 is SGHNT, CDR2 YYREEE (reference sequence). This CDR3 contains 12 residues. V dropped 6 bases and J dropped 4; count of bases not matched to a gene: 3. The CDR3 protein is CASNRQGYEQYF. The CDR3 coding sequence is TGTGCCAGCAACAGACAGGGGTACGAGCAGTACTTC.

The chain carries TRBV18 and TRBJ2-1; 11 bases map to TRBD1. The germline V gene has CDR1 KGHSH and CDR2 LQKENI. The V and J ends lost 6 bases and 6 bases, in that order; junction bases with no gene match: 10. CDR3 size: 16 residues. The CDR3, as DNA: TGTGCCAGCTCTTCAAACACCGGGACAGGGGGCAATGAGCAGTTCTTC. It translates to CASSSNTGTGGNEQFF.

The CDR3 nucleotides read TGTGCCAGCAGCCTTCGACAGGGGATCCAAGAGACCCAGTACTTC. Translating gives CASSLRQGIQETQYF. The chain carries TRBV7-9 and TRBJ2-5; 8 bases map to TRBD1. V lost 5 bases to trimming and J lost 1 base; unmatched junction nucleotides: 6. The CDR3 extends over 15 amino acids. Germline V CDR1 and CDR2: SEHNR, FQNEAQ (reference sequence). Full variable domain (rest looked up from reference TRBV7-9 and TRBJ2-5): DTGVSQNPRHKITKRGQNVTFRCDPISEHNRLYWYRQTLGQGPEFLTYFQNEAQLEKSRLLSDRFSAERPKGSFSTLEIQRTEQGDSAMYLCASSLRQGIQETQYFGPGTRLLVL.

J is TRBJ1-2 and V is TRBV10-2; 9 nucleotides line up with TRBD1. V shed 6 bases and J 10 bases; nucleotides not matched to a gene: 9. Germline values: CDR1 WSHSY, CDR2 SAAADI. This CDR3 is 13 amino acids long. The CDR3 loop is CASRPTGGRIYTF. The DNA for the CDR3 is TGCGCCAGCAGGCCCACAGGGGGCAGGATCTACACCTTC.

The chain carries TRBV30 and TRBJ1-4; TRBD1 is a possible D gene (6 bases). Germline V gene sequence: CDR1 GTSNPN, CDR2 SVGIG (reference sequence). V was cut by 3 bases and J by 3 bases, with 14 bases left in between. This CDR3 spans 15 amino acids. CDR3: CAWRGPGASNEKLFF. In DNA form, the CDR3 reads TGTGCCTGGAGAGGTCCAGGGGCCTCTAATGAAAAACTGTTTTTT.

The rearrangement links TRBV6-1 to TRBJ2-3; TRBD1 agrees at 7 bases. CDR1 is MNHNS, CDR2 SASEGT, per germline. The CDR3 is 13 amino acids. V trimming: 7 bases; J trimming: 3 bases; junction bases outside the gene matches: 4. The CDR3 coding sequence is TGTGCCAGCACTAGGGGGCGGACAGATACGCAGTATTTT. It is translated as CASTRGRTDTQYF.

In this sample, this clone turned up a few times. This chain joins TRBV19 and TRBJ2-7; 9 bases agree with TRBD1. Trimming cost V 3 bases and J 6 bases; bases outside gene matches: 3. The germline gives CDR1 LNHDA, CDR2 SQIVND (reference sequence). The CDR3 loop spans 13 amino acids. The CDR3 spells CASSIGTGTEQYF. The DNA of the CDR3 is TGTGCCAGTAGTATCGGGACAGGGACCGAGCAGTACTTC.

The chain recombines TRBV18 with TRBJ2-1; 8 bases are a match to TRBD2. The CDR3 has 17 residues. The V gene end was trimmed by 1 base and the J gene end by 0 bases; junction bases not matched to a gene: 5. CDR1 KGHSH and CDR2 LQKENI come from the germline V gene. In nucleotides, the CDR3 is TGTGCCAGCTCACCACAACTAGCGGTGAGCTCCTACAATGAGCAGTTCTTC. It yields the protein CASSPQLAVSSYNEQFF.

The chain joins TRBV19 to TRBJ2-7; maybe TRBD1 (6 bases). Trimming cost V 3 bases and J 3 bases, with 6 bases left between them. CDR3 length: 12 residues. CDR1 LNHDA and CDR2 SQIVND come from the germline V gene (reference sequence). CDR3 residues: CASSMTGYEQYF. Here the CDR3 DNA reads TGTGCCAGTAGTATGACAGGCTACGAGCAGTACTTC. Supplemented by reference TRBV19 and TRBJ2-7, the full variable domain reads DGGITQSPKYLFRKEGQNVTLSCEQNLNHDAMYWYRQDPGQGLRLIYYSQIVNDFQKGDIAEGYSVSREKKESFPLTVTSAQKNPTAFYLCASSMTGYEQYFGPGTRLTVT.

V and J are TRBV28 and TRBJ2-1; TRBD2 matches 8 bases. The germline V gene has CDR1 MDHEN and CDR2 SYDVKM. There are 16 residues in the CDR3. The V and J ends lost 3 bases and 4 bases, in that order; junction bases with no gene match: 8. Here the CDR3 DNA reads TGTGCCAGCAGTTTGGGACTAGGATTGATATACAATGAGCAGTTCTTC. Protein product: CASSLGLGLIYNEQFF. Combining the CDR3 with reference TRBV28 and TRBJ2-1 gives the whole variable domain DVKVTQSSRYLVKRTGEKVFLECVQDMDHENMFWYRQDPGLGLRLIYFSYDVKMKEKGDIPEGYSVSREKKERFSLILESASTNQTSMYLCASSLGLGLIYNEQFFGPGTRLTVL.

The chain couples TRBV5-6 to TRBJ1-1, with 9 bases aligning to TRBD1. V gave up 2 bases and J gave up 3 bases; unmatched junction bases: 2. This CDR3 comprises 14 residues. CDR1 is SGHDT, CDR2 YYEEEE, per germline. CDR3 residues: CASSFRQGDTEAFF. The DNA of the CDR3 is TGTGCCAGCAGCTTCCGACAGGGGGACACTGAAGCTTTCTTT.

The CDR3 DNA reads as TGCGCCAGCAGCCCGGGGAGTTATAGCCAGCCCCAGCATTTT. Residues: CASSPGSYSQPQHF. The rearrangement links TRBV4-1 to TRBJ1-5; D remains unclear. Germline CDR1 is MGHRA and CDR2 is YSYEKL. CDR3 length equals 14 residues. The V and J ends lost 4 bases and 7 bases respectively, with 14 bases between them.

J is TRBJ2-7 and V is TRBV5-1; 8 bases map to TRBD1. This CDR3 comprises 14 residues. Germline V gene sequence: CDR1 SGHRS, CDR2 YFSETQ. Losses at the gene ends were 0 bases for V and 2 bases for J; bases not matched to a gene: 1. The CDR3 region is CASSLAGGAYEQYF. DNA of the CDR3: TGCGCCAGCAGCTTGGCAGGGGGCGCCTACGAGCAGTACTTC.

The chain links TRBV5-1 to TRBJ2-1; TRBD2 matches 11 bases. V shed 3 bases and J 9 bases; nucleotides not matched to a gene: 11. Germline V gene sequence: CDR1 SGHRS, CDR2 YFSETQ. The CDR3 is made up of 16 amino acids. CDR3 protein: CASSSGLAGGRFEQFF. The CDR3 nucleotides read TGCGCCAGCAGCTCAGGATTAGCGGGGGGGCGTTTTGAGCAGTTCTTC.